One and the same sample provided the 19 T cell receptor beta chains below, sequenced in a study of cytomegalovirus exposure and HLA in healthy donors. The PCR was carried out with 60 Vbeta primers and 13 Jbeta primers. The repertoire was sequenced with immunoSEQ multiplex PCR; TCRdb's copy has only in-frame clones and lacks some. This repertoire shows some 45,000 clones, roughly 87% found once; its top ten account for approximately 8%. The specimen was PBMCs. These receptors came from a woman aged 40 to 55 in good health and CMV-seropositive.

The CDR3 bases are TGTGCCAGCAGTCCGCCGCGATTCGGGTTCTACACTGAAGCTTTCTTT. Translated: CASSPPRFGFYTEAFF. The chain couples TRBV28 to TRBJ1-1; D remains ambiguous. The germline V gene encodes CDR1 MDHEN and CDR2 SYDVKM. This CDR3 has 16 residues. The V gene lost 5 bases and the J gene lost 3 bases, with 19 bases spanning the gap.

This chain's CDR3 is CASNGDRRGEQYF. CDR3 nucleotide sequence: TGTGCCAGCAATGGGGACAGGCGTGGGGAGCAGTACTTC. This chain connects TRBV2 to TRBJ2-7; 8 nucleotides align to TRBD1. This CDR3 has 13 residues. Looked up from germline, CDR1 is SNHLY and CDR2 is FYNNEI. V shed 7 bases, J shed 7 bases, and the junction held 9 bases outside the gene matches.

The gene calls are TRBV5-4 and TRBJ1-2; D not certain. Trimming stripped 0 bases from V and 0 bases from J, with 12 bases between. The CDR3 consists of 16 residues. Germline V lookup: CDR1 SGHNT, CDR2 YYREEE (reference sequence). The DNA of the CDR3 is TGTGCCAGCAGCTTGGCCATAACCACAGCTAACTATGGCTACACCTTC. Translation: CASSLAITTANYGYTF. Looking up the rest from reference TRBV5-4 and TRBJ1-2 gives the full variable domain: ETGVTQSPTHLIKTRGQQVTLRCSSQSGHNTVSWYQQALGQGPQFIFQYYREEENGRGNFPPRFSGLQFPNYSSELNVNALELDDSALYLCASSLAITTANYGYTFGSGTRLTVV.

The rearrangement links TRBV5-1 to TRBJ1-4; 10 nucleotides match TRBD1. V was clipped by 0 bases and J by 7 bases; unmatched bases: 6. Germline V gene data show CDR1 as SGHRS and CDR2 as YFSETQ. This CDR3 spans 16 amino acids. Here the CDR3 reads CASSLGQGAIIEKLFF. CDR3 coding DNA: TGCGCCAGCAGCTTGGGACAGGGGGCTATTATTGAAAAACTGTTTTTT.

The J gene is TRBJ2-3, the V gene TRBV6-6; 7 bases fit TRBD1. The germline CDR1 and CDR2 sequences are MNHNY and SVGAGI (reference sequence). The J segment lost 4 bases and the V segment lost 7 bases, leaving 5 bases of the junction unmatched. The CDR3 is 13 residues long. The CDR3 is CASIHDRADTQYF. In DNA, the CDR3 is TGTGCCAGCATCCATGACAGGGCAGATACGCAGTATTTT.

The chain employs TRBV6-5 and TRBJ1-6; a weak D match, TRBD1 (6 bases). The V and J ends lost 7 bases and 4 bases respectively, with 11 bases between them. This CDR3 region has 14 residues. From germline, CDR1 is MNHEY and CDR2 SVGAGI. In DNA form, the CDR3 reads TGTGCCAGCAAAGGGACATCGTATAATTCACCCCTCCACTTT. This codes for CASKGTSYNSPLHF.

This rearrangement joins TRBV2 to TRBJ1-2; TRBD1 matches at 7 bases. Trimming took 9 bases from V and 1 from J; bases not matched to a gene: 8. CDR1 is SNHLY, CDR2 FYNNEI, per germline. The CDR3 covers 14 residues. CDR3 nucleotides: TGTGCCAGACGGACAGGATCCCTTAACTATGGCTACACCTTC. Protein product: CARRTGSLNYGYTF.

The gene calls are TRBV11-3 and TRBJ2-1; 9 nucleotides line up with TRBD2. The CDR3 extends over 15 amino acids. Germline CDR1 reads SGHNT; CDR2 reads YENEEA. Trimming cost V 5 bases and J 8 bases; bases outside gene matches: 10. The CDR3 coding sequence is TGTGCCAGCAGCCCAGGTAGCGGGAGTGGTGATGAGCAGTTCTTC. Its protein is CASSPGSGSGDEQFF.

This rearrangement joins TRBV7-9 to TRBJ1-5; D may be TRBD1 (5 bases). CDR3 size: 15 residues. Germline V gene data show CDR1 as SEHNR and CDR2 as FQNEAQ (reference sequence). Between the trimmed V and J ends, which lost 1 base and 0 bases, there was a span of 7 bases. This CDR3 reads CASSLGGYSNQPQHF. The CDR3 DNA reads TGTGCCAGCAGCTTAGGGGGCTATAGCAATCAGCCCCAGCATTTT. The variable domain in full, completed from reference TRBV7-9 and TRBJ1-5, reads DTGVSQNPRHKITKRGQNVTFRCDPISEHNRLYWYRQTLGQGPEFLTYFQNEAQLEKSRLLSDRFSAERPKGSFSTLEIQRTEQGDSAMYLCASSLGGYSNQPQHFGDGTRLSIL.

This chain connects TRBV9 to TRBJ2-3; D not resolved. The germline V gene encodes CDR1 SGDLS and CDR2 YYNGEE. This CDR3 is 14 amino acids long. Deletions cut 0 bases from V and 4 bases from J, with 9 bases between. The CDR3 protein is CASSVAVWSDTQYF. Written as DNA, the CDR3 is TGTGCCAGCAGCGTAGCAGTCTGGTCAGATACGCAGTATTTT.

This chain joins TRBV7-2 and TRBJ1-1; no clear D. The CDR3 spans 15 residues. The V gene lost 5 bases and the J gene lost 0 bases, with 13 bases spanning the gap. The germline gives CDR1 SGHTA, CDR2 FQGNSA. Written as DNA, the CDR3 is TGTGCCAGCAGCCCGTTCGGAGGACTGAACACTGAAGCTTTCTTT. It yields the protein CASSPFGGLNTEAFF.

The chain combines TRBV4-2 with TRBJ1-6; TRBD1 is a possible D gene (5 bases). Germline V gene sequence: CDR1 LGHNA, CDR2 YNFKEQ. The ends were cut back, 3 bases at V and 0 bases at J, with 12 bases in the middle. This CDR3 has 17 residues. The CDR3 is CASSHPTASSYNSPLHF. The CDR3 nucleotides are TGTGCCAGCAGCCATCCGACAGCCAGCTCCTATAATTCACCCCTCCACTTT.

The gene calls are TRBV6-1 and TRBJ2-2; TRBD1 agrees at 8 bases. From germline, CDR1 is MNHNS and CDR2 SASEGT. The CDR3 covers 14 residues. V was pared by 4 bases and J by 6 bases, with 4 bases of the junction left unmatched. CDR3 DNA sequence: TGTGCCAGCAGTGGGCAGGGGGCGCCCGGGGAGCTGTTTTTT. It specifies CASSGQGAPGELFF.

This clone was counted once. The rearrangement joins TRBV19 to TRBJ1-3; a weak D match, TRBD1 (6 bases). This CDR3 has 16 amino acids. From germline, CDR1 is LNHDA and CDR2 SQIVND (reference sequence). V lost 7 bases and J 2 bases, leaving 18 bases between the germline ends. CDR3 nucleotide sequence: TGTGCCAGTAAGTCCTCCCCGGGACAAACTGGAAACACCATATATTTT. This gives the protein CASKSSPGQTGNTIYF.

The chain is built from TRBV29-1 and TRBJ1-2; D not certain. CDR3 length equals 13 residues. V lost 1 base to trimming and J lost 2 bases, with 8 bases between them. Per the germline V gene, CDR1 is SQVTM and CDR2 is ANQGSEA. The CDR3 is CSVEGELNYGYTF. CDR3 DNA: TGCAGCGTTGAAGGAGAATTAAACTATGGCTACACCTTC.

This chain joins TRBV28 and TRBJ1-5, with D possibly being TRBD1 (6 bases). V lost 4 bases and J 6 bases, leaving 13 bases between the germline ends. This CDR3 spans 14 amino acids. Germline CDR1 MDHEN, CDR2 SYDVKM. This CDR3 reads CASSSHRDIQPQHF. The CDR3 nucleotides are TGTGCCAGCAGTTCCCACAGGGATATTCAGCCCCAGCATTTT.

J is TRBJ1-4 and V is TRBV30, with 8 bases identical to TRBD1. This CDR3 contains 14 residues. The V gene's germline CDR1 is GTSNPN and CDR2 SVGIG (reference sequence). V gave up 2 bases and J gave up 12 bases; unmatched junction bases: 11. CDR3 DNA: TGTGCCTGGAGTACGACAGGGGACTTACCAGAACTGTTTTTT. It is translated as CAWSTTGDLPELFF.

This rearrangement joins TRBV5-6 to TRBJ2-7; 8 nucleotides line up with TRBD2. Germline CDR1 reads SGHDT; CDR2 reads YYEEEE. Trimming at V came to 5 bases and at J to 3 bases, leaving 16 bases not matched to a gene. The CDR3 contains 17 residues. CDR3 loop: CASSHGSPSGYNYEQYF. CDR3 nucleotide sequence: TGTGCCAGCAGTCACGGAAGTCCTAGCGGGTATAACTACGAGCAGTACTTC.

The V and J genes are TRBV6-1 and TRBJ2-3, with a tentative D call TRBD1 (5 bases). CDR3 length: 16 residues. Deletions cut 1 base from V and 2 bases from J, with 13 bases between. Per germline, CDR1 MNHNS and CDR2 SASEGT. DNA for the CDR3: TGTGCCAGCAGTGAAGGGACAAGGGTTTACACAGATACGCAGTATTTT. Translation gives CASSEGTRVYTDTQYF.